This TCR beta chain was identified in a study of graft-versus-host responses after intestinal transplantation. In the study overall: For two to four years after anti-thymocyte globulin induction, all recipients took tacrolimus and steroids. General study points: Recipient-marrow GvH clones were detected, some having first appeared in ileum or blood. Early post-transplant declines in HvG were associated with peak levels of circulating GvH clones. Across patients carrying graft-donor T cell macrochimerism, allografts held high graft-versus-host to host-versus-graft clonal ratios.

On this clone itself: Its antigen is undetermined.

The data were produced by immunoSEQ multiplex PCR, yet TCRdb's version contains in-frame clones alone and is incomplete. The sample holds about 60,000 clones, under 90% seen once. Lymphocytes from graft epithelium and lamina propria were isolated. This specimen consisted of ileum tissue, obtained 350 to 400 days after transplant. This receptor was taken from a human patient who received an intestinal transplant, so some T cells may come from the graft donor.

The CDR3 protein is CASSFPGLAGANTGELFF. CDR3 in DNA: TGTGCCAGCAGCTTCCCGGGACTAGCGGGGGCGAACACCGGGGAGCTGTTTTTT. The J gene is TRBJ2-2, the V gene TRBV13, with 14 bases matching TRBD2. CDR3 size: 18 residues. Per germline, CDR1 PRHDT and CDR2 FYEKMQ (reference sequence). Losses at the gene ends were 3 bases for V and 0 bases for J; bases not matched to a gene: 3.